Listed below are T cell receptor beta chains from one sample, sequenced in a study of blood T cell repertoires in COVID-19. Libraries were prepared by immunoSEQ multiplex PCR; TCRdb keeps only in-frame clonotypes and omits some of them. The table includes approximately 150,000 clones, 75% to 90% detected once. Sequenced material: peripheral blood. The receptors derive from a man younger than 35 with COVID-19, enrolled during active disease. Both conserved end residues are part of each CDR3. The D gene is left open where the match is weak. Clone size is stated in some rows and not others, as once, few, many or a class when expanded.

clone_size	cdr3_length	d_call	j_call	v_call	cdr3_nt	cdr3_aa
.	14	TRBD2	TRBJ2-7	TRBV6-4	TGTGCCAGCAGCGAGGGACTAGCGAAATACGAGCAGTACTTC	CASSEGLAKYEQYF
.	15	TRBD1	TRBJ1-5	TRBV3-1/TRBV3-2	TGTGCCAGCAGCCAAAGGTCAGGGGGTTATCAGCCCCAGCATTTT	CASSQRSGGYQPQHF
.	13	TRBD1	TRBJ1-5	TRBV6-5	TGTGCCAGCAGCGGACAGGGCGATCAGCCCCAGCATTTT	CASSGQGDQPQHF
.	12	.	TRBJ1-6	TRBV2	TGTGCCAGCGGCATCGCCAATTCACCCCTCCACTTT	CASGIANSPLHF
.	16	TRBD2	TRBJ2-2	TRBV18	TGTGCCAGCTCACCACGGCTACTAGCGGCCACCGGGGAGCTGTTTTTT	CASSPRLLAATGELFF
.	16	TRBD2	TRBJ2-2	TRBV9	TGTGCCAGCAGCGTAGTTGGGGGAGGGCCCACCGGGGAGCTGTTTTTT	CASSVVGGGPTGELFF
once	16	.	TRBJ2-7	TRBV11-2	TGTGCCAGCAGCTTAAAAGGCGTGGACAGATCCTACGAGCAGTACTTC	CASSLKGVDRSYEQYF
few	16	.	TRBJ2-2	TRBV7-2	TGTGCCAGCAGCTTAATCAGGGGACGGTACACCGGGGAGCTGTTTTTT	CASSLIRGRYTGELFF
.	17	TRBD2	TRBJ2-2	TRBV28	TGTGCCAGCAGTTTCAGCGGGAGGGGAAGTAACACCGGGGAGCTGTTTTTT	CASSFSGRGSNTGELFF
.	14	TRBD1	TRBJ1-1	TRBV18	TGTGCCAGCTCACCAGCAGGGGGCGACACTGAAGCTTTCTTT	CASSPAGGDTEAFF
.	14	TRBD1	TRBJ1-2	TRBV5-1	TGCGCCAGCAGCACGGGACAGCCTAACTATGGCTACACCTTC	CASSTGQPNYGYTF
.	19	TRBD2	TRBJ2-5	TRBV5-1	TGCGCCAGCAGCTTTACCCTCCATGGGACTAGCGTTAGAGGGGAGACCCAGTACTTC	CASSFTLHGTSVRGETQYF
.	15	.	TRBJ2-3	TRBV11-2	TGTGCCAGCAGCTTCCCCGCGGTCCTTTTAGATACGCAGTATTTT	CASSFPAVLLDTQYF
.	12	.	TRBJ2-7	TRBV7-2	TGTGCCAGCAGCTTGGGCTCGTCCGAGCAGTACTTC	CASSLGSSEQYF
.	14	.	TRBJ2-3	TRBV11-3	TGTGCCAGCAGCTTAGAGCCGGGGGCAGATACGCAGTATTTT	CASSLEPGADTQYF
.	15	TRBD1	TRBJ1-5	TRBV4-1	TGCGCCAGCAGCCAAGGGAGGGGGCAACGGCAGCCCCAGCATTTT	CASSQGRGQRQPQHF
.	15	.	TRBJ2-1	TRBV27	TGTGCCAGCAGTTTAGCGGGAACCTCCTACAATGAGCAGTTCTTC	CASSLAGTSYNEQFF
.	16	.	TRBJ2-3	TRBV7-2	TGTGCCAGCAGCTTACAGGGTGGTGATTGGTACGATACGCAGTATTTT	CASSLQGGDWYDTQYF
.	20	TRBD2	TRBJ2-7	TRBV14	TGTGCCAGCAGCCCCAGACGGGCAGGGTGGACTAGCGGGATTTACTACGAGCAGTACTTC	CASSPRRAGWTSGIYYEQYF
.	11	.	TRBJ2-7	TRBV7-6	TGTGCCAGCAGCTCAACCTACGAGCAGTACTTC	CASSSTYEQYF
.	16	TRBD2	TRBJ2-5	TRBV19	TGTGCCAGTAGTTCGACTAGCGGGAGTGGGACAGAGACCCAGTACTTC	CASSSTSGSGTETQYF
.	16	.	TRBJ2-1	TRBV19	TGTGCCAGTAGTTTGGGAGACTTACAGCCTCCCTCCGAGCAGTTCTTC	CASSLGDLQPPSEQFF
.	16	.	TRBJ1-2	TRBV7-2	TGTGCCAGCAGCTTATCCCTGCTGGAGGTATTCTATGGCTACACCTTC	CASSLSLLEVFYGYTF
.	19	.	TRBJ2-6	TRBV6-6	TGTGCCAGCAGTCGCGGAAGACAGACTCTCCGCTCTGGGGCCAACGTCCTGACTTTC	CASSRGRQTLRSGANVLTF
few	17	.	TRBJ2-1	TRBV4-1	TGCGCCAGCAGCCAAGAATGGAGTAGCGGATCCTACAATGAGCAGTTCTTC	CASSQEWSSGSYNEQFF